This TCR beta chain emerged from a study of PD-L1 blockade in urothelial cancer. For the study at large: Anywhere from 0 to 3 prior chemotherapy regimens had been received by patients. Blood analysis took place 3 weeks (second dose) and 6 weeks after treatment start. Blood yielded a median of around 150,000 T cells per sample.

Synthetic analogs of TCR templates were spiked into every PCR. Clones were sequenced by immunoSEQ multiplex PCR, and TCRdb holds only the in-frame ones, with some missing. Of 70,000 to 95,000 clones in the sample, roughly 90% were seen once. The length of the CDR3 is 15 residues. The ends were cut back, 4 bases at V and 3 bases at J, with 14 bases in the middle. Germline CDR1 reads MGHRA; CDR2 reads YSYEKL. Stated time point: pretreatment peripheral blood. This sequence was found in an elderly woman with urothelial cancer. Material: PBMCs, obtained around atezolizumab (anti-PD-L1) treatment. V usage is TRBV4-1 and J usage is TRBJ2-3; a possible D gene is TRBD1 (5 bases). The CDR3 is CASSLDSWGTDTQYF. The CDR3 DNA reads as TGCGCCAGCAGCCTCGACAGTTGGGGTACAGATACGCAGTATTTT.